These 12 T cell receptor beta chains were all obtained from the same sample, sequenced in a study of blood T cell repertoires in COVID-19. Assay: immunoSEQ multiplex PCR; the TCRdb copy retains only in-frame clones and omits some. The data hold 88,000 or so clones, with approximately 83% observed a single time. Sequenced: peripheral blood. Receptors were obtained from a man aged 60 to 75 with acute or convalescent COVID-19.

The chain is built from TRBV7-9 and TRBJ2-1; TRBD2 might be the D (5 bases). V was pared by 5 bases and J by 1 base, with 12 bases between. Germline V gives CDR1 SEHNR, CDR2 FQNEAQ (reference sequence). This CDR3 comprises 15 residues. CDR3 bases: TGTGCCAGCAGCAGCCCAAGAGGGTCCTACAATGAGCAGTTCTTC. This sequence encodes CASSSPRGSYNEQFF.

The CDR3 DNA is TGTGCCAGCAAACGACCGGACGGGGTGACTGAAGCTTTCTTT. Its protein product is CASKRPDGVTEAFF. V usage is TRBV6-5 and J usage is TRBJ1-1, with D unclear. CDR3 length equals 14 residues. Germline assignment: CDR1 MNHEY and CDR2 SVGAGI. The V gene lost 7 bases and the J gene lost 5 bases, with 17 bases spanning the gap.

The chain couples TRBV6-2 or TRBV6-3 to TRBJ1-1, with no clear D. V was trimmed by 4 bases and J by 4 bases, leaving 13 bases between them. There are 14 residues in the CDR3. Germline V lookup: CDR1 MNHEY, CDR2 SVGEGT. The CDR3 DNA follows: TGTGCCAGCAGTTTCACCCGAGGTGGCACTGAAGCTTTCTTT. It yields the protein CASSFTRGGTEAFF.

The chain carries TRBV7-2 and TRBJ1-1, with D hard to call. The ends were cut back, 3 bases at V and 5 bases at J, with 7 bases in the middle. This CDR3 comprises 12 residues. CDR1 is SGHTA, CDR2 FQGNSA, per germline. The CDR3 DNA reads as TGTGCCAGCAGCTTCGAGACAACTGAAGCTTTCTTT. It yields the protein CASSFETTEAFF. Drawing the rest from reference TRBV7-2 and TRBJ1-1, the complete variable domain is GAGVSQSPSNKVTEKGKDVELRCDPISGHTALYWYRQSLGQGLEFLIYFQGNSAPDKSGLPSDRFSAERTGGSVSTLTIQRTQQEDSAVYLCASSFETTEAFFGQGTRLTVV.

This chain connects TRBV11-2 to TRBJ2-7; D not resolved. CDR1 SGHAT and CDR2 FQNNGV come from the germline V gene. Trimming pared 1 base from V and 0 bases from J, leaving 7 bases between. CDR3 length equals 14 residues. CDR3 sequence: CASSLGQNSYEQYF. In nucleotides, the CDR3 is TGTGCCAGCAGCTTAGGGCAGAACTCCTACGAGCAGTACTTC.

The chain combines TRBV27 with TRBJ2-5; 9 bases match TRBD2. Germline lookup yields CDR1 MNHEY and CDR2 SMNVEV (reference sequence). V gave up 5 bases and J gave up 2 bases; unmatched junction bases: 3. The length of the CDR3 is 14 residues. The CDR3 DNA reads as TGTGCCAGCAGTCCAGCGGGAGGACAAGAGACCCAGTACTTC. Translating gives CASSPAGGQETQYF.

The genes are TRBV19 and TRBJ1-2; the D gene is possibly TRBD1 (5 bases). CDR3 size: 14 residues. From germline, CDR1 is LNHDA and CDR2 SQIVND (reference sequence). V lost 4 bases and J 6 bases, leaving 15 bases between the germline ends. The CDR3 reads CASSTEWGGHGYTF. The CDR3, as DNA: TGTGCCAGTAGTACCGAGTGGGGGGGACATGGCTACACCTTC.

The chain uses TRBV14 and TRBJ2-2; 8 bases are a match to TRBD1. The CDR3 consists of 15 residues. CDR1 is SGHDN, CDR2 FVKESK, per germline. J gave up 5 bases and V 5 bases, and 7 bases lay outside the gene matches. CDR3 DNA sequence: TGTGCCAGCAGCAATCGGAGGACAGGGACCGGGGAGCTGTTTTTT. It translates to CASSNRRTGTGELFF.

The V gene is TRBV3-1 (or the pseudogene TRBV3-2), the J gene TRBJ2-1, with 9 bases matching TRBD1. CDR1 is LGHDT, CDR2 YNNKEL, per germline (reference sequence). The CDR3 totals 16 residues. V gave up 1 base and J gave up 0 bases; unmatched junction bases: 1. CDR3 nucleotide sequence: TGTGCCAGCAGCCAAGCGACAGGGGGCTCCTACAATGAGCAGTTCTTC. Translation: CASSQATGGSYNEQFF.

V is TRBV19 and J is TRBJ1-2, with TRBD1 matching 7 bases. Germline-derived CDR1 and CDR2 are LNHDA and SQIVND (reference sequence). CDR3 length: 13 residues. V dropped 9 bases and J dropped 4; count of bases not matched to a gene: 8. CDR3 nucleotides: TGTGCCAGCGAATCCGGGACAGCCTATGGCTACACCTTC. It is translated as CASESGTAYGYTF.

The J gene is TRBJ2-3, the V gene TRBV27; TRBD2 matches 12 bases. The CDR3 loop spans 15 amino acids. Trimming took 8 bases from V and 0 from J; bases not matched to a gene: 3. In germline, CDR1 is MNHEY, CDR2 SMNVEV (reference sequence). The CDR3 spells CASGGLAGSTDTQYF. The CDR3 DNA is TGTGCCAGCGGCGGACTAGCGGGAAGCACAGATACGCAGTATTTT.

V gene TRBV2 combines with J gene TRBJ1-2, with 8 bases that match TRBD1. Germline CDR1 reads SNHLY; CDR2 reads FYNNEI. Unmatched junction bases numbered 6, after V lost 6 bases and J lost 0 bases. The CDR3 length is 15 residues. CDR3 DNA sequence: TGTGCCAGCAGGACGGACAGGGAAACTAACTATGGCTACACCTTC. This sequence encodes CASRTDRETNYGYTF.